The clone carrying this TCR beta chain was detected once. Trimming cost V 7 bases and J 3 bases, with 15 bases left between them. Germline V gene sequence: CDR1 SNHLY, CDR2 FYNNEI. The CDR3 is 15 residues long. The sample originates from a study of OX40 agonist ivuxolimab in advanced cancers. Turning to the study itself: Enrolled patients in dose escalation had cancers that were hepatocellular carcinoma, melanoma, renal cell or head and neck cancer.

Assay used: immunoSEQ multiplex PCR; TCRdb lists only in-frame clones, some missing. This table has about 60,000 clones, about 90% appearing once. Sample: CD4+ or CD8+ T cells sorted from blood, taken in a trial of the OX40 agonist ivuxolimab. V gene TRBV2 combines with J gene TRBJ1-4, with a tentative D call TRBD1 (6 bases). The clonotype was recovered from an adult with an advanced solid tumor such as melanoma, head and neck, liver or kidney cancer. CDR3 nucleotide sequence: TGTGCCAGCACACAGACGAGGGGGGCTAATGAAAAACTGTTTTTT. Residues: CASTQTRGANEKLFF. Complete variable domain (other parts from reference TRBV2 and TRBJ1-4): EPEVTQTPSHQVTQMGQEVILRCVPISNHLYFYWYRQILGQKVEFLVSFYNNEISEKSEIFDDQFSVERPDGSNFTLKIRSTKLEDSAMYFCASTQTRGANEKLFFGSGTQLSVL.